These 21 T cell receptor beta chains came from one sample sequenced in a study of low-dose radiotherapy and immunotherapy resistance in tumors. Alpha- and beta-chain coverage of first-strand cDNA came from TRAV- and TRBV-specific primers. Amplification of TCRs used a constant-region primer and V-primer adapter for roughly 20 PCR cycles. Via MiXCR, TCRdb re-called the reads, giving one row per CDR3 protein. The sample yields tens of thousands of distinct CDR3 sequences, just under 9.5% seen once. Time point noted: before trial treatment. The specimen was PBMCs, collected before treatment. All receptors come from a male donor with prostate cancer.

This clonotype was found many times. The gene calls are TRBV28 and TRBJ1-2; TRBD1 matches 9 bases. Germline CDR1 and CDR2: MDHEN and SYDVKM. CDR3 length: 15 amino acids. J was trimmed by 2 bases and V by 6 bases; bases with no gene match: 7. The CDR3 region is CASSLPGTGNYGYTF. CDR3 coding DNA: TGTGCCAGCAGCCTTCCCGGGACAGGGAACTATGGCTACACCTTC.

Many counts were recorded for this clonotype. The chain carries TRBV29-1 and TRBJ1-2; D ambiguous. Trimming took off 7 bases at V and 0 bases at J, with 18 bases between the two ends. The CDR3 runs 15 residues. The V gene's germline CDR1 is SQVTM and CDR2 ANQGSEA. This CDR3 reads CSARAGAEANYGYTF. As DNA, the CDR3 is TGCAGCGCTAGAGCTGGCGCAGAAGCTAACTATGGCTACACCTTC.

This clonotype was seen many times. The V call is TRBV19, the J call TRBJ2-2; D may be TRBD2 (6 bases). CDR3 length: 14 amino acids. Germline lookup yields CDR1 LNHDA and CDR2 SQIVND (reference sequence). The ends were cut back, 7 bases at V and 0 bases at J, with 9 bases in the middle. CDR3 region: CASKAGTNTGELFF. The CDR3 coding sequence is TGTGCCAGTAAGGCGGGGACGAACACCGGGGAGCTGTTTTTT.

The chain joins TRBV30 to TRBJ2-7, with a possible D match to TRBD1 (6 bases). From germline, CDR1 is GTSNPN and CDR2 SVGIG (reference sequence). Trimming took off 3 bases at V and 2 bases at J, with 11 bases between the two ends. The CDR3 is made up of 13 amino acids. The CDR3 nucleotides are TGTGCCTGGAGAGTGGGACACCCCTACGAGCAGTACTTC. It is translated as CAWRVGHPYEQYF.

The sample holds many counts of this clonotype. J is TRBJ2-7 and V is TRBV29-1; 11 nucleotides match TRBD2. Trimming took 4 bases from V and 4 from J; bases not matched to a gene: 9. Germline assignment: CDR1 SQVTM and CDR2 ANQGSEA. The CDR3 runs 15 residues. The CDR3 here is CSVGERLAGPYEQYF. DNA for the CDR3: TGCAGCGTTGGAGAGCGACTAGCGGGACCGTACGAGCAGTACTTC.

As regards this clonotype: A much larger clone sits a single nucleotide away, making a read error possible. The rearrangement joins TRBV7-9 to TRBJ2-2; 9 bases align to TRBD2. Germline V gives CDR1 SEHNR, CDR2 FQNEAQ (reference sequence). The CDR3 has 15 residues. The CDR3 DNA is TGTGCCTGCAGCTTACCTAGCGGGGCCACCGGGGAGCTGTTTTTT. This codes for CACSLPSGATGELFF.

This clonotype has at least ten counts. The chain joins TRBV15 to TRBJ2-7; TRBD2 aligns across 10 bases. The CDR3 is made up of 13 amino acids. Trimming took 5 bases from V and 4 from J; bases not matched to a gene: 2. The germline V gene encodes CDR1 LNHNV and CDR2 YYDKDF (reference sequence). CDR3 in amino acids: CATSVGLAYEQYF. CDR3 nucleotide sequence: TGTGCCACCAGCGTGGGACTAGCGTACGAGCAGTACTTC. Drawing the rest from reference TRBV15 and TRBJ2-7, the complete variable domain is DAMVIQNPRYQVTQFGKPVTLSCSQTLNHNVMYWYQQKSSQAPKLLFHYYDKDFNNEADTPDNFQSRRPNTSFCFLDIRSPGLGDTAMYLCATSVGLAYEQYFGPGTRLTVT.

This clonotype was counted at least ten times. This chain joins TRBV2 and TRBJ2-7; either TRBD1 or TRBD2 may supply D (6 bases each). CDR3 size: 15 residues. The germline V gene encodes CDR1 SNHLY and CDR2 FYNNEI. Trimming shortened V by 0 bases and J by 5 bases, and 14 bases separated the two germline ends. The CDR3: CASSEASGGFHEQYF. In DNA form, the CDR3 reads TGTGCCAGCAGTGAAGCGTCCGGGGGCTTCCACGAGCAGTACTTC.

This clonotype was counted many times. J is TRBJ2-3 and V is TRBV13, with D unresolved. The germline V and J ends were trimmed by 7 bases and 0 bases, with 8 bases remaining between them. CDR3 length: 13 amino acids. Germline V gene lookup returns CDR1 PRHDT and CDR2 FYEKMQ (reference sequence). The CDR3 is CASTGWSTDTQYF. Written as DNA, the CDR3 is TGTGCCAGCACTGGCTGGAGCACAGATACGCAGTATTTT.

This clonotype showed up many times. The chain carries TRBV5-1 and TRBJ2-2; D is perhaps TRBD2 (6 bases). V was clipped by 4 bases and J by 6 bases, with 13 bases between them. The CDR3 runs to 14 residues. Per the germline V gene, CDR1 is SGHRS and CDR2 is YFSETQ. As DNA, the CDR3 is TGCGCCAGCAGCCCATCAACTAGCCCCGGGGAGCTGTTTTTT. Translating gives CASSPSTSPGELFF.

This clonotype was seen many times. The chain recombines TRBV9 with TRBJ2-1; D remains ambiguous. Germline lookup yields CDR1 SGDLS and CDR2 YYNGEE. The CDR3 runs to 15 residues. With 2 bases removed from V and 5 bases from J, the gap between germline ends came to 14 bases. CDR3 loop: CASSVTVIPNNEQFF. CDR3 sequence (DNA): TGTGCCAGCAGCGTGACGGTTATCCCAAACAATGAGCAGTTCTTC.

This clonotype has a count of ten or more. This rearrangement joins TRBV16 to TRBJ1-4; a weak D match, TRBD1 (5 bases). The CDR3 contains 15 residues. Germline CDR1 KGHSY, CDR2 FQNENV. The ends were cut back, 0 bases at V and 7 bases at J, with 12 bases in the middle. This CDR3 is CASSQSGVGGEKLFF. CDR3 nucleotide sequence: TGTGCCAGCAGCCAATCGGGGGTCGGCGGTGAAAAACTGTTTTTT. The variable domain in full, completed from reference TRBV16 and TRBJ1-4, reads GEEVAQTPKHLVRGEGQKAKLYCAPIKGHSYVFWYQQVLKNEFKFLISFQNENVFDETGMPKERFSAKCLPNSPCSLEIQATKLEDSAVYFCASSQSGVGGEKLFFGSGTQLSVL.

There are many counts of this clonotype. Compared with germline, one end of the junction differs, possibly owing to a read error. This chain links TRBV12-3 or TRBV12-4 with TRBJ1-2; D gene unclear. This CDR3 comprises 11 residues. This CDR3 reads CASSPGGNPDF. The CDR3 DNA reads as TGTGCCAGCAGCCCCGGAGGGAACCCAGACTTC.

This clonotype was counted at least ten times. The chain links TRBV9 to TRBJ1-1; D not certain. CDR1 is SGDLS, CDR2 YYNGEE, per germline. CDR3 length: 13 amino acids. Trimming pared 1 base from V and 1 base from J, leaving 5 bases between. The CDR3 is CASSVSPNTEAFF. CDR3 coding DNA: TGTGCCAGCAGCGTAAGTCCGAACACTGAAGCTTTCTTT.

This clonotype was observed a handful of times. CDR3 protein: CASTHGGVDGNEQFF. DNA for the CDR3: TGTGCCAGCACCCATGGGGGGGTCGACGGCAATGAGCAGTTCTTC. The chain joins TRBV9 to TRBJ2-1, with 7 bases identical to TRBD2. J was trimmed by 6 bases and V by 6 bases; bases with no gene match: 12. The CDR3 sequence is 15 residues long. Per the germline V gene, CDR1 is SGDLS and CDR2 is YYNGEE.

Ten or more counts support this clonotype. This chain links TRBV6-2 or TRBV6-3 with TRBJ1-5, with D maybe TRBD1 (6 bases). V was cut by 4 bases and J by 5 bases, with 12 bases left in between. The CDR3 is 14 residues long. Germline loops: CDR1 MNHEY, CDR2 SVGEGT. The CDR3 bases are TGTGCCAGCAGTTGGCCGACAGGCTATCAGCCCCAGCATTTT. Its translation is CASSWPTGYQPQHF.

This clonotype was seen repeatedly, ten times or more. This rearrangement joins TRBV20-1 to TRBJ2-1; 15 nucleotides line up with TRBD2. J was trimmed by 9 bases and V by 6 bases; bases with no gene match: 9. CDR3 length: 15 residues. Per germline, CDR1 DFQATT and CDR2 SNEGSKA (reference sequence). CDR3 DNA: TGCAGTGCGACTACCGGGACTAGCGGGAGGAGTGAGCAGTTCTTC. It yields the protein CSATTGTSGRSEQFF.

The chain joins TRBV12-3 or TRBV12-4 to TRBJ2-5; no clear D gene. Trimming shortened V by 0 bases and J by 2 bases, and 10 bases separated the two germline ends. This CDR3 spans 15 amino acids. The CDR3 region is CASSLALGGQETQYF. CDR3 DNA: TGTGCCAGCAGTTTAGCGCTGGGCGGACAAGAGACCCAGTACTTC.

This clonotype was seen many times. This chain joins TRBV4-1 and TRBJ1-4; the D gene is possibly TRBD1 (6 bases). Germline values: CDR1 MGHRA, CDR2 YSYEKL. The V and J ends lost 6 bases and 7 bases respectively, with 18 bases between them. This CDR3 has 15 residues. The CDR3 DNA reads TGCGCCAGCAGGCTCGCGGGGGGCACAACTGAAAAACTGTTTTTT. This translates into CASRLAGGTTEKLFF.

The sample holds many counts of this clonotype. J is TRBJ2-7 and V is TRBV5-1; possibly TRBD2 for D (6 bases). Germline V lookup: CDR1 SGHRS, CDR2 YFSETQ. The CDR3 contains 16 residues. V lost 3 bases, J lost 2 bases, and 18 bases lay in between. The CDR3 DNA follows: TGCGCCAGCAGCTCCGGGACGTCCGGCGGGGCCTACGAGCAGTACTTC. Amino acids: CASSSGTSGGAYEQYF. The full variable domain, its missing parts supplied by reference TRBV5-1 and TRBJ2-7, is KAGVTQTPRYLIKTRGQQVTLSCSPISGHRSVSWYQQTPGQGLQFLFEYFSETQRNKGNFPGRFSGRQFSNSRSEMNVSTLELGDSALYLCASSSGTSGGAYEQYFGPGTRLTVT.

This clonotype was recorded many times. The V and J genes are TRBV30 and TRBJ2-1; D call uncertain. This CDR3 comprises 12 residues. Germline CDR1 is GTSNPN and CDR2 is SVGIG (reference sequence). This CDR3 is CVTGLGYNEQFF. CDR3 in DNA: TGTGTCACTGGGTTGGGCTACAATGAGCAGTTCTTC.